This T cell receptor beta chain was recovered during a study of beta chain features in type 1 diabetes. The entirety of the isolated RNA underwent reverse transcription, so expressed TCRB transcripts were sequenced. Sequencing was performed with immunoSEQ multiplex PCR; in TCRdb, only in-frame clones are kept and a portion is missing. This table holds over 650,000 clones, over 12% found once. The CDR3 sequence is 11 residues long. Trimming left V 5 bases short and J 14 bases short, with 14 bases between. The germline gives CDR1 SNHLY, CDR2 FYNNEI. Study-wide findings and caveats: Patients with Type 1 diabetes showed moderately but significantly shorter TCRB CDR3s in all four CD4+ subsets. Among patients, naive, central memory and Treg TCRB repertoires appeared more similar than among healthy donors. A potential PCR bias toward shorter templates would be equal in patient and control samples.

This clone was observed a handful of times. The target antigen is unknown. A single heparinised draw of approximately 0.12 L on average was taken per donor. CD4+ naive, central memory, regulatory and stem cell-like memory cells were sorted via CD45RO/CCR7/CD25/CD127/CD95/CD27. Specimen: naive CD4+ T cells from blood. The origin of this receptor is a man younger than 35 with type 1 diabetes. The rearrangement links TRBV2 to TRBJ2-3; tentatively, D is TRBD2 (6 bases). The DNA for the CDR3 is TGTGCCAGCAGTCCCGAGTGGAGGGTGTATTTT. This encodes CASSPEWRVYF.